A selection of T cell receptor beta chains follows, all from one sample in a study of identical twins. TCRdb ran MiXCR on the 5' RACE reads and lists one entry per CDR3 protein. The table has around 1.7 million distinct CDR3 sequences, about 32% seen once. The sequenced sample was cord blood. These receptors were taken from a newborn girl in good health. The CDR3 runs from the conserved cysteine through the conserved F or W. D genes are given only for firm matches. Some rows have no size entry. The others give once, few or many, or a class for an expanded clone.

CDR3aa: CASIGQGLANTGELFF
CDR3nt: TGTGCCAGCATAGGACAGGGGCTCGCGAACACCGGGGAGCTGTTTTTT
abundance: NA
v_gene: TRBV28
j_gene: TRBJ2-2
d_gene: TRBD1

CDR3aa: CASPQLGRATNEKLFF
CDR3nt: TGTGCCAGCCCCCAGTTGGGCCGTGCAACTAATGAAAAACTGTTTTTT
abundance: NA
v_gene: TRBV6-1
j_gene: TRBJ1-4
d_gene: NA

CDR3aa: CASSPIAGPNDYGYTF
CDR3nt: TGTGCCAGCAGTCCTATCGCAGGGCCCAACGACTATGGCTACACCTTC
abundance: few
v_gene: TRBV12-3/TRBV12-4
j_gene: TRBJ1-2
d_gene: NA

CDR3aa: CASSQGRTYEQYF
CDR3nt: TGTGCCAGCAGTCAGGGACGGACTTACGAGCAGTACTTC
abundance: many
v_gene: TRBV4-1
j_gene: TRBJ2-7
d_gene: NA

CDR3aa: CSVEAGQRWETQYF
CDR3nt: TGCAGCGTTGAGGCGGGACAGCGATGGGAGACCCAGTACTTC
abundance: NA
v_gene: TRBV29-1
j_gene: TRBJ2-5
d_gene: NA

CDR3aa: CASSRYREDYGYTF
CDR3nt: TGTGCCAGCAGTCGGTACAGGGAGGACTATGGCTACACCTTC
abundance: once
v_gene: TRBV5-5
j_gene: TRBJ1-2
d_gene: NA

CDR3aa: CASSYDFQETQYF
CDR3nt: TGTGCCAGCAGTTACGACTTCCAAGAGACCCAGTACTTC
abundance: many
v_gene: TRBV6-2/TRBV6-3
j_gene: TRBJ2-5
d_gene: NA

CDR3aa: CASSYGTGFTGELFF
CDR3nt: TGTGCCAGCAGTTACGGGACAGGGTTCACCGGGGAGCTGTTTTTT
abundance: few
v_gene: TRBV6-5
j_gene: TRBJ2-2
d_gene: TRBD1

CDR3aa: CASSPFIGWQETQYF
CDR3nt: TGTGCCAGCAGCCCGTTTATAGGGTGGCAAGAGACCCAGTACTTC
abundance: few
v_gene: TRBV12-3/TRBV12-4
j_gene: TRBJ2-5
d_gene: NA

CDR3aa: CATSRGHYNEQFF
CDR3nt: TGTGCCACCAGCAGAGGCCACTACAATGAGCAGTTCTTC
abundance: few
v_gene: TRBV15
j_gene: TRBJ2-1
d_gene: NA

CDR3aa: CASRGLAGGEQFF
CDR3nt: TGTGCCAGCAGGGGACTAGCGGGAGGTGAGCAGTTCTTC
abundance: NA
v_gene: TRBV2
j_gene: TRBJ2-1
d_gene: TRBD2

CDR3aa: CASGRGQDYEQYF
CDR3nt: TGTGCCAGCGGAAGGGGTCAGGATTACGAGCAGTACTTC
abundance: few
v_gene: TRBV12-3/TRBV12-4
j_gene: TRBJ2-7
d_gene: NA

CDR3aa: CAIRTAPYEQYF
CDR3nt: TGTGCCATCCGGACAGCCCCCTACGAGCAGTACTTC
abundance: many
v_gene: TRBV2
j_gene: TRBJ2-7
d_gene: NA

CDR3aa: CAISRAGTLYNEQFF
CDR3nt: TGTGCCATCAGCAGAGCGGGAACCCTATACAATGAGCAGTTCTTC
abundance: few
v_gene: TRBV10-3
j_gene: TRBJ2-1
d_gene: TRBD2

CDR3aa: CASSYSWSEQFF
CDR3nt: TGTGCCAGCAGCTACTCCTGGAGTGAGCAGTTCTTC
abundance: NA
v_gene: TRBV3-1
j_gene: TRBJ2-1
d_gene: NA

CDR3aa: CASSLATDSRTDTQYF
CDR3nt: TGCGCCAGCAGCTTGGCCACGGACTCTAGGACAGATACGCAGTATTTT
abundance: NA
v_gene: TRBV5-1
j_gene: TRBJ2-3
d_gene: NA

CDR3aa: CSARPPRRMSYNEQFF
CDR3nt: TGCAGTGCTAGGCCCCCCAGGAGAATGTCCTACAATGAGCAGTTCTTC
abundance: NA
v_gene: TRBV20-1
j_gene: TRBJ2-1
d_gene: NA

CDR3aa: CASSQGVRGKGNEQFF
CDR3nt: TGCGCCAGCAGCCAAGGTGTACGGGGAAAGGGCAATGAGCAGTTCTTC
abundance: NA
v_gene: TRBV4-1
j_gene: TRBJ2-1
d_gene: NA

CDR3aa: CASSSVTGDTQYF
CDR3nt: TGCGCCAGCAGCTCTGTAACCGGTGATACGCAGTATTTT
abundance: few
v_gene: TRBV4-1
j_gene: TRBJ2-3
d_gene: NA

CDR3aa: CASSLEMTGDDEQFF
CDR3nt: TGTGCCAGCAGCTTAGAGATGACAGGGGATGATGAGCAGTTCTTC
abundance: NA
v_gene: TRBV7-6
j_gene: TRBJ2-1
d_gene: TRBD1

CDR3aa: CASSLVQGRSTF
CDR3nt: TGTGCCAGCAGCTTGGTCCAGGGGAGGAGCACCTTC
abundance: NA
v_gene: TRBV5-6
j_gene: TRBJ1-2
d_gene: NA

CDR3aa: CVSRFFSGNNEQFF
CDR3nt: TGTGTCAGCAGGTTTTTCTCCGGTAACAATGAGCAGTTCTTC
abundance: NA
v_gene: TRBV12-3/TRBV12-4
j_gene: TRBJ2-1
d_gene: NA

CDR3aa: CSVNRGRSYGYTF
CDR3nt: TGCAGCGTCAACAGGGGGCGAAGCTATGGCTACACCTTC
abundance: many
v_gene: TRBV29-1
j_gene: TRBJ1-2
d_gene: TRBD1

CDR3aa: CASSPQPSGRAAETQYF
CDR3nt: TGTGCCAGCAGTCCCCAACCTAGCGGGAGGGCCGCTGAGACCCAGTACTTC
abundance: NA
v_gene: TRBV28
j_gene: TRBJ2-5
d_gene: TRBD2

CDR3aa: CASSLAPVGQGLEKNTEAFF
CDR3nt: TGTGCCAGCAGTTTAGCCCCCGTAGGACAGGGGTTGGAGAAGAACACTGAAGCTTTCTTT
abundance: NA
v_gene: TRBV27
j_gene: TRBJ1-1
d_gene: TRBD1

CDR3aa: CASSFGARNQPQHF
CDR3nt: TGTGCCAGCAGTTTTGGGGCACGCAATCAGCCCCAGCATTTT
abundance: NA
v_gene: TRBV5-6
j_gene: TRBJ1-5
d_gene: NA

CDR3aa: CAIRRTGRHDTQYF
CDR3nt: TGTGCCATCAGACGGACAGGGCGGCACGATACGCAGTATTTT
abundance: few
v_gene: TRBV10-3
j_gene: TRBJ2-3
d_gene: TRBD1

CDR3aa: CSALSGGRYNEQYF
CDR3nt: TGCAGTGCCCTTAGCGGGGGCAGGTACAATGAGCAGTACTTC
abundance: NA
v_gene: TRBV20-1
j_gene: TRBJ2-7
d_gene: TRBD2

CDR3aa: CASSFDRGLYEQYF
CDR3nt: TGTGCCAGCAGTTTCGACAGGGGGCTGTACGAGCAGTACTTC
abundance: few
v_gene: TRBV28
j_gene: TRBJ2-7
d_gene: TRBD1

CDR3aa: CASSSSGQGALSYEQYF
CDR3nt: TGTGCCAGCAGTTCGTCAGGACAGGGGGCCCTCTCCTACGAGCAGTACTTC
abundance: NA
v_gene: TRBV28
j_gene: TRBJ2-7
d_gene: TRBD1

CDR3aa: CSARDPRRGHFSYNEQFF
CDR3nt: TGCAGTGCTAGAGACCCTCGAAGGGGGCATTTCTCCTACAATGAGCAGTTCTTC
abundance: NA
v_gene: TRBV20-1
j_gene: TRBJ2-1
d_gene: TRBD1

CDR3aa: CASSFGLAGEQETQYF
CDR3nt: TGCGCCAGCAGCTTCGGACTAGCGGGCGAACAAGAGACCCAGTACTTC
abundance: NA
v_gene: TRBV5-1
j_gene: TRBJ2-5
d_gene: TRBD2

CDR3aa: CASSAPYNSPLHF
CDR3nt: TGTGCCAGCAGTGCGCCTTATAATTCACCCCTCCACTTT
abundance: few
v_gene: TRBV25-1
j_gene: TRBJ1-6
d_gene: NA

CDR3aa: CAWYSGGGTDTQYF
CDR3nt: TGTGCCTGGTATAGCGGGGGGGGCACAGATACGCAGTATTTT
abundance: NA
v_gene: TRBV30
j_gene: TRBJ2-3
d_gene: TRBD2

CDR3aa: CASSQDWGTSGGNEQFF
CDR3nt: TGTGCCAGCAGCCAAGATTGGGGGACTAGCGGGGGCAATGAGCAGTTCTTC
abundance: many
v_gene: TRBV3-1
j_gene: TRBJ2-1
d_gene: TRBD2

CDR3aa: CASSPASGRTGELFF
CDR3nt: TGTGCCAGCAGCCCCGCTAGCGGGAGGACCGGGGAGCTGTTTTTT
abundance: few
v_gene: TRBV13
j_gene: TRBJ2-2
d_gene: TRBD2

CDR3aa: CASSLEEGAHTEQFF
CDR3nt: TGTGCCAGCAGTTTAGAGGAGGGAGCCCACACTGAGCAGTTCTTC
abundance: NA
v_gene: TRBV12-3/TRBV12-4
j_gene: TRBJ2-1
d_gene: NA

CDR3aa: CASSLDSAINYGYTF
CDR3nt: TGTGCCAGCAGCTTGGATTCAGCAATCAACTATGGCTACACCTTC
abundance: few
v_gene: TRBV5-5
j_gene: TRBJ1-2
d_gene: NA

CDR3aa: CASSYSTSPLRVTYEQYF
CDR3nt: TGTGCCAGCAGTTACTCGACCTCGCCTCTTCGCGTTACCTACGAGCAGTACTTC
abundance: NA
v_gene: TRBV6-7
j_gene: TRBJ2-7
d_gene: NA

CDR3aa: CATIPWGQPQHF
CDR3nt: TGTGCCACCATTCCGTGGGGTCAGCCCCAGCATTTT
abundance: NA
v_gene: TRBV24-1
j_gene: TRBJ1-5
d_gene: NA

CDR3aa: CASSQGGTGLDYTF
CDR3nt: TGCGCCAGCAGCCAAGGGGGGACAGGGCTGGACTACACCTTC
abundance: NA
v_gene: TRBV5-1
j_gene: TRBJ1-2
d_gene: TRBD1

CDR3aa: CSARVGGMGNQPQHF
CDR3nt: TGCAGTGCTAGAGTTGGGGGAATGGGCAATCAGCCCCAGCATTTT
abundance: few
v_gene: TRBV20-1
j_gene: TRBJ1-5
d_gene: NA